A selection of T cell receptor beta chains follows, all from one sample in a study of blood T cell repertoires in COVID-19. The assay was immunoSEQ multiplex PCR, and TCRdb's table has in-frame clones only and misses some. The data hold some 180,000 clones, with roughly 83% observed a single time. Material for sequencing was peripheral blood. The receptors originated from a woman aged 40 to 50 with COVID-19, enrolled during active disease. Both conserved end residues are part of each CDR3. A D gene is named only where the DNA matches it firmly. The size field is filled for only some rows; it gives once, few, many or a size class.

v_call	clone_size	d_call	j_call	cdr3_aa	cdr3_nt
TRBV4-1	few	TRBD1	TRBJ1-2	CASSVGTGVMGYGYTF	TGCGCCAGCAGCGTTGGGACAGGGGTTATGGGCTATGGCTACACCTTC
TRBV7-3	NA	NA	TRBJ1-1	CARSLVLRENTEAFF	TGTGCCAGAAGCTTAGTCCTCCGGGAGAACACTGAAGCTTTCTTT
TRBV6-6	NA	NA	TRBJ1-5	CASGQNQPQHF	TGTGCCAGCGGACAAAACCAGCCCCAGCATTTT
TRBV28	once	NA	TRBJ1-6	CASSLQGFGSPLHF	TGTGCCAGCAGTTTGCAGGGATTTGGATCACCCCTCCACTTT
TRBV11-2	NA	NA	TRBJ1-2	CASSQDSSLNGYTF	TGTGCCAGCAGCCAAGACTCTTCGTTAAATGGCTACACCTTC
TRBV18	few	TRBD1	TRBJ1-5	CASSGGQGGRNQPQHF	TGTGCCAGCTCAGGCGGACAGGGGGGACGCAATCAGCCCCAGCATTTT
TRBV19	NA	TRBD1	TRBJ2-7	CASSVAGTGVYEQYF	TGTGCCAGTAGTGTCGCCGGGACAGGGGTCTACGAGCAGTACTTC
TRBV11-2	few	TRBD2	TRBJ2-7	CASSLVPVLDSGRVKQYF	TGTGCCAGCAGCTTGGTCCCTGTGCTCGATAGCGGGAGGGTGAAGCAGTACTTC
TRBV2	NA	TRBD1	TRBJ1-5	CASSVPGQGARGPLASNQPQHF	TGTGCCAGCAGTGTCCCGGGACAGGGGGCTAGGGGTCCCTTAGCTAGCAATCAGCCCCAGCATTTT
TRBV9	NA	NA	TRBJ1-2	CASSVFDEARSGYTF	TGTGCCAGCAGCGTCTTCGACGAAGCTAGAAGCGGCTACACCTTC
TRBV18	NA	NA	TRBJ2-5	CASSPRDLNNGETQYF	TGTGCCAGCTCACCACGGGACTTGAATAATGGTGAGACCCAGTACTTC
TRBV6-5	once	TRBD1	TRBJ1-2	CATRTGSKLYGYTF	TGTGCCACCCGGACAGGATCTAAACTCTATGGCTACACCTTC
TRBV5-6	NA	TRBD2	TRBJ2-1	CASSARTSMGGDYNEQFF	TGTGCCAGCAGCGCCCGGACTAGCATGGGAGGGGACTACAATGAGCAGTTCTTC
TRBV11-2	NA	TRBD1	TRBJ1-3	CASSVGLTGKNTIYF	TGTGCCAGCAGTGTTGGGCTGACAGGGAAAAACACCATATATTTT
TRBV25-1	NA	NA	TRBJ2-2	CASSDRRGAEGELFF	TGTGCCAGCAGTGATCGTCGGGGGGCTGAGGGGGAGCTGTTTTTT
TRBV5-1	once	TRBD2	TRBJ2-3	CASSHLAGGTDTQYF	TGCGCCAGCAGCCATCTAGCGGGGGGCACAGATACGCAGTATTTT
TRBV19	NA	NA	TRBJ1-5	CASSRGAGADQPQHF	TGTGCCAGTAGTAGAGGGGCGGGGGCAGATCAGCCCCAGCATTTT
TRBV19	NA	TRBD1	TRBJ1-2	CATTGGSRYGYTF	TGTGCCACGACAGGGGGGTCCCGCTATGGCTACACCTTC
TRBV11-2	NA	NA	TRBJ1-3	CASSPIRGLASSGNTIYF	TGTGCCAGCAGCCCAATAAGGGGACTTGCCTCCTCTGGAAACACCATATATTTT
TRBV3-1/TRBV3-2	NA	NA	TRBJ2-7	CASSLRLPELGEQYF	TGTGCCAGCAGCCTCCGACTACCCGAACTAGGCGAGCAGTACTTC
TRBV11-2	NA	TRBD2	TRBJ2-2	CASSLGAGGTTGELFF	TGTGCCAGCAGCTTAGGGGCGGGAGGGACCACCGGGGAGCTGTTTTTT
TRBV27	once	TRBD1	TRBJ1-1	CASSAWTGGEAFF	TGTGCCAGCAGTGCGTGGACAGGAGGTGAAGCTTTCTTT
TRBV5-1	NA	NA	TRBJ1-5	CASSPGGGGHSNQPQHF	TGCGCCAGCAGCCCCGGGGGTGGAGGCCATAGCAATCAGCCCCAGCATTTT
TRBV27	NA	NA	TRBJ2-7	CASTGSASYEQYF	TGTGCCAGCACTGGCAGCGCCTCCTACGAGCAGTACTTC
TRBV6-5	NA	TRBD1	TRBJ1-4	CASRAPQGLDEKLFF	TGTGCCAGCAGGGCCCCACAGGGGTTAGATGAAAAACTGTTTTTT
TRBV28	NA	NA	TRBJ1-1	CASSYRGSTEAFF	TGTGCCAGCAGTTACCGGGGTTCGACTGAAGCTTTCTTT
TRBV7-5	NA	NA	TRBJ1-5	CVRTTGTNQPQHF	TGTGTCAGAACGACAGGGACAAATCAGCCCCAGCATTTT
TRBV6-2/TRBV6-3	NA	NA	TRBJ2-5	CASSPDWEETQYF	TGTGCCAGCAGTCCAGACTGGGAAGAGACCCAGTACTTC
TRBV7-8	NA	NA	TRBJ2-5	CASSLDGGWETQYF	TGTGCCAGCAGCTTAGACGGGGGATGGGAGACCCAGTACTTC
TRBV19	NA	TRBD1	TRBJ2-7	CASSNPGTAQTYEQYF	TGTGCCAGTAGTAATCCCGGGACAGCCCAAACCTACGAGCAGTACTTC
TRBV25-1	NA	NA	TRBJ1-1	CASTFGIGANTEAFF	TGTGCCAGCACTTTCGGGATCGGCGCTAACACTGAAGCTTTCTTT
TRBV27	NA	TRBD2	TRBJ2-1	CASSLYTSGFYNEQFF	TGTGCCAGCAGTTTATATACTAGCGGCTTCTACAATGAGCAGTTCTTC
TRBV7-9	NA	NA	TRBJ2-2	CASSFAEGQAGELFF	TGTGCCAGCAGCTTCGCGGAGGGGCAGGCCGGGGAGCTGTTTTTT
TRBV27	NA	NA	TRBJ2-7	CASSTHRGGEQYF	TGTGCCAGCAGTACGCACAGGGGGGGCGAGCAGTACTTC
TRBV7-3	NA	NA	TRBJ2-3	CASRRSVTDTQYF	TGTGCCAGCCGTCGGAGTGTCACAGATACGCAGTATTTT
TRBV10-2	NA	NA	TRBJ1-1	CASSESGPMTGNTEAFF	TGCGCCAGCAGTGAGTCGGGGCCAATGACGGGGAACACTGAAGCTTTCTTT
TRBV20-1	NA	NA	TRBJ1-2	CSATGGHGYTF	TGCAGTGCTACCGGGGGGCATGGCTACACCTTC
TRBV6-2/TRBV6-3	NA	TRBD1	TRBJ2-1	CASSSGQGTNEQFF	TGTGCCAGCAGTTCGGGACAGGGGACCAATGAGCAGTTCTTC
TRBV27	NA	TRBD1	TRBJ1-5	CASSFDRVGGQPQHF	TGTGCCAGCAGTTTCGACAGGGTCGGTGGACAGCCCCAGCATTTT
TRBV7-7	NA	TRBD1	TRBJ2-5	CASSTVPGQGQTQYF	TGTGCTAGCAGCACAGTCCCGGGACAGGGGCAGACCCAGTACTTC
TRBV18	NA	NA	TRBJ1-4	CASSLQSPSTNEKLFF	TGTGCCAGCTCATTACAAAGTCCCTCAACTAATGAAAAACTGTTTTTT
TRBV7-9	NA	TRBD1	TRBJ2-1	CASSEQGATSYSYNEQFF	TGTGCCAGCAGCGAACAGGGGGCGACTAGTTACTCCTACAATGAGCAGTTCTTC
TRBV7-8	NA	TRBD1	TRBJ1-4	CASSSQGQGSEKLFF	TGTGCCAGCAGCTCGCAGGGACAGGGGAGTGAAAAACTGTTTTTT
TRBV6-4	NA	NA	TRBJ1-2	CASSDSEGVSYGYTF	TGTGCCAGCAGTGACTCGGAGGGCGTCAGCTATGGCTACACCTTC
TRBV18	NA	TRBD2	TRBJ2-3	CASSPLAGGPGTDTQYF	TGTGCCAGCTCACCGTTAGCGGGAGGGCCGGGCACAGATACGCAGTATTTT
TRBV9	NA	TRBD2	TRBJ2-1	CASSVGLAGPSGEQFF	TGTGCCAGCAGCGTGGGACTAGCGGGGCCCTCGGGTGAGCAGTTCTTC
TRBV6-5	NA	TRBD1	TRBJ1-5	CASSITGVRQPQHF	TGTGCCAGCAGTATTACAGGGGTTCGGCAGCCCCAGCATTTT
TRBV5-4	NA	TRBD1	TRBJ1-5	CASSYDRGPQHF	TGTGCCAGCAGCTACGACAGGGGTCCCCAGCATTTT